This T cell receptor beta chain was documented in a study of shared clonotypes between healthy human individuals. V dropped 4 bases and J dropped 4 bases, with 20 bases sitting between them. Germline V gene sequence: CDR1 SGHRS, CDR2 YFSETQ. The CDR3 totals 16 residues. Sorted-subset replicate PCRs used 150 to 200 ng DNA, around 31,000 T cell genomes. Using immunoSEQ multiplex PCR, the repertoire was profiled, and TCRdb retains in-frame clones only, with some absent. The repertoire consists of 2 million to 3 million clones, with 93% occurring once and the leading ten covering approximately 0.37%. This TCR was sampled from a man aged 18 to 30 in good health. Some clones in this sample may be carry-over from other donors' samples. The chain recombines TRBV5-1 with TRBJ1-1; tentatively, D is TRBD1 (5 bases). The sequencing sample was made of naive CD4+ T cells from PBMCs. Subset noted: CD45RA+ positively selected. Here the CDR3 DNA reads TGCGCCAGCAGCCTTCTTCTGGACGGGGACTTCACTGAAGCTTTCTTT. Translating gives CASSLLLDGDFTEAFF.